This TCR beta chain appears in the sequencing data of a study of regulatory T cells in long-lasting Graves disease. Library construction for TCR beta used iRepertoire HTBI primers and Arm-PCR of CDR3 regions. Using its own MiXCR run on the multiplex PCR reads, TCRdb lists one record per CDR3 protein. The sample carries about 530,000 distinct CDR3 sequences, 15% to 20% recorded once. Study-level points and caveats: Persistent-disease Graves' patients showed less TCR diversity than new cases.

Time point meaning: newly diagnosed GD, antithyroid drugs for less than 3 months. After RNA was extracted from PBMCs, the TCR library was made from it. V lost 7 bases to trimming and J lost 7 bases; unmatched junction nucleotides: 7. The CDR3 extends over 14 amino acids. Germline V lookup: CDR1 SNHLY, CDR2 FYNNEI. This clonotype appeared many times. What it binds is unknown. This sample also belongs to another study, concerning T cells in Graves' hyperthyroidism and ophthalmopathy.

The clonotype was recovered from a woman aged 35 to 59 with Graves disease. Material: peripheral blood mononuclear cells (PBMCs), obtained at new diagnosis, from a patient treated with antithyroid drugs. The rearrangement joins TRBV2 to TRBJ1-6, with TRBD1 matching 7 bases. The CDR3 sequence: CASKLQGPNSPLHF. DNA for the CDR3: TGTGCCAGCAAGTTACAGGGGCCGAATTCACCCCTCCACTTT.